Presented here are 20 T cell receptor beta chains from one specimen sequenced in a study of blood T cell repertoires in COVID-19 (dated by TCRdb to about 2020). The library was prepared using the immunoSEQ multiplex PCR assay. Not all clones reach the TCRdb copy of this immuneACCESS table, which keeps in-frame sequences only. Checked studies attribute under half of the gap to unresolved V genes and leave the rest unexplained. This sample holds 75,000 to 95,000 clones; approximately 86% were observed only once. The ten most abundant clones make up 15% to 20% of the sample. Sequencing was done on a sample of peripheral blood. The source of these receptors is an elderly man with active or convalescent COVID-19.

This clone has just one count. The chain carries TRBV24-1 and TRBJ2-5, with D possibly being TRBD1 (7 bases). Germline CDR1 reads KGHDR; CDR2 reads SFDVKD. The V gene lost 6 bases and the J gene lost 2 bases, with 12 bases spanning the gap. CDR3 length: 14 amino acids. CDR3: CATSPPGGQETQYF. CDR3 nucleotides: TGTGCCACCAGTCCCCCAGGGGGGCAAGAGACCCAGTACTTC.

This chain joins TRBV28 and TRBJ1-1; perhaps TRBD1 as D (5 bases). Trimming took off 7 bases at V and 6 bases at J, with 18 bases between the two ends. CDR3 length: 14 residues. The germline gives CDR1 MDHEN, CDR2 SYDVKM. The CDR3, as DNA: TGTGCCAGCACACCCGGGGGGAGTTTGGCTGAAGCTTTCTTT. Amino acids: CASTPGGSLAEAFF.

The chain employs TRBV5-6 and TRBJ2-3; 11 nucleotides agree with TRBD2. The V gene end was trimmed by 4 bases and the J gene end by 1 base; junction bases not matched to a gene: 2. This CDR3 contains 15 residues. Germline V lookup: CDR1 SGHDT, CDR2 YYEEEE. The CDR3 DNA follows: TGTGCCAGCAGCCAACTAGCGGGGGGCACAGATACGCAGTATTTT. Protein product: CASSQLAGGTDTQYF. Supplemented by reference TRBV5-6 and TRBJ2-3, the full variable domain reads DAGVTQSPTHLIKTRGQQVTLRCSPKSGHDTVSWYQQALGQGPQFIFQYYEEEERQRGNFPDRFSGHQFPNYSSELNVNALLLGDSALYLCASSQLAGGTDTQYFGPGTRLTVL.

V usage is TRBV5-1 and J usage is TRBJ2-2; tentative D call: TRBD1 (5 bases). Trimming took off 5 bases at V and 2 bases at J, with 16 bases between the two ends. Germline CDR1 reads SGHRS; CDR2 reads YFSETQ. CDR3 length: 16 amino acids. CDR3 residues: CASSRQGFYNTGELFF. CDR3 bases: TGCGCCAGCAGTCGGCAGGGTTTTTATAACACCGGGGAGCTGTTTTTT.

The V call is TRBV5-6, the J call TRBJ2-2; 11 nucleotides align to TRBD2. CDR1 and CDR2 (germline): SGHDT, YYEEEE. The CDR3 has 16 amino acids. V dropped 5 bases and J dropped 7; count of bases not matched to a gene: 10. CDR3 bases: TGTGCCAGCAGATTACTAGCGGGGGCTGGTAGCGGGGAGCTGTTTTTT. Translated, it gives CASRLLAGAGSGELFF. Combining the CDR3 with reference TRBV5-6 and TRBJ2-2 gives the whole variable domain DAGVTQSPTHLIKTRGQQVTLRCSPKSGHDTVSWYQQALGQGPQFIFQYYEEEERQRGNFPDRFSGHQFPNYSSELNVNALLLGDSALYLCASRLLAGAGSGELFFGEGSRLTVL.

CDR3 amino acids: CASSQGDRYNEQFF. DNA for the CDR3: TGCGCCAGCAGCCAGGGGGACAGATACAATGAGCAGTTCTTC. The V gene is TRBV4-1, the J gene TRBJ2-1, with 7 bases aligning to TRBD1. In germline, CDR1 is MGHRA, CDR2 YSYEKL. Trimming cost V 3 bases and J 4 bases; bases outside gene matches: 3. The CDR3 length is 14 residues.

V and J are TRBV23-1 and TRBJ2-1; TRBD1 aligns across 11 bases. TRBV23-1 is an open reading frame whose function is uncertain. J lost 6 bases, V lost 6 bases, and 4 bases had no gene match. The CDR3 has 14 amino acids. This chain's CDR3 is CASRTGQGVNEQFF. As DNA, the CDR3 is TGCGCCAGCAGGACGGGACAGGGGGTCAATGAGCAGTTCTTC.

This clone was counted only a few times. V and J are TRBV6-2 or TRBV6-3 and TRBJ2-7, with 9 bases matching TRBD1. Losses at the gene ends were 0 bases for V and 3 bases for J; bases not matched to a gene: 3. Germline loops: CDR1 MNHEY, CDR2 SVGEGT. The CDR3 is made up of 15 amino acids. The CDR3 bases are TGTGCCAGCAGTTACTCTGCGGGACAGGGCTACGAGCAGTACGTC. Its protein product is CASSYSAGQGYEQYV.

This rearrangement joins TRBV6-5 to TRBJ1-1; D is uncertain. The germline CDR1 and CDR2 sequences are MNHEY and SVGAGI. V lost 0 bases and J 2 bases, leaving 7 bases between the germline ends. This CDR3 is built from 14 residues. CDR3 coding DNA: TGTGCCAGCAGTTACTCGACACCCAACACTGAAGCTTTCTTT. It yields the protein CASSYSTPNTEAFF.

This chain connects TRBV3-1 (or the pseudogene TRBV3-2) to TRBJ1-6; TRBD1 agrees at 9 bases. V lost 4 bases and J lost 10; bases outside the gene matches: 8. The germline gives CDR1 LGHDT, CDR2 YNNKEL (reference sequence). This CDR3 region has 15 residues. CDR3 in amino acids: CASSPVDRGGSPLHF. The DNA for the CDR3 is TGTGCCAGCAGCCCGGTGGACAGGGGAGGCTCACCCCTCCACTTT.

The chain uses TRBV21-1 and TRBJ2-7; the table assigns TRBD2, which was not confirmed against the DNA. TRBV21-1 corresponds to a pseudogene. The CDR3 has 12 residues. For the CDR3, the DNA is TGTGCCAGCAGCAGTAGCCAGTACGAGCAGTACGTC. Protein sequence: CASSSSQYEQYV.

This sequence joins TRBV7-9 and TRBJ1-4; tentatively, D is TRBD1 (5 bases). Germline CDR1 SEHNR, CDR2 FQNEAQ (reference sequence). The CDR3 is made up of 14 amino acids. Trimming left V 1 base short and J 6 bases short, with 9 bases between. Here the CDR3 reads CASSLGDWDEKLFF. In nucleotides, the CDR3 is TGTGCCAGCAGCTTAGGGGACTGGGATGAAAAACTGTTTTTT.

Here the CDR3 reads CASSPTLQGRNNQPQHF. CDR3 coding DNA: TGTGCCAGCAGCCCCACCTTACAGGGAAGAAATAATCAGCCCCAGCATTTT. The chain couples TRBV27 to TRBJ1-5; a weak D match, TRBD1 (6 bases). The germline V gene encodes CDR1 MNHEY and CDR2 SMNVEV (reference sequence). Trimming took 6 bases from V and 4 from J, leaving 22 bases between them. The CDR3 is made up of 17 amino acids.

This chain joins TRBV14 and TRBJ1-2; D is unclear. Trimming left V 1 base short and J 8 bases short, with 11 bases between. CDR3 length: 13 residues. Germline CDR1 reads SGHDN; CDR2 reads FVKESK. The CDR3 region has the DNA TGTGCCAGCAGCCAAGTCGCGTTTTGGGGCTACACCTTC. It translates to CASSQVAFWGYTF.

The chain links TRBV6-5 to TRBJ1-4; D is unresolved. V lost 5 bases and J 8 bases, leaving 15 bases between the germline ends. The CDR3 contains 14 residues. In germline, CDR1 is MNHEY, CDR2 SVGAGI. The CDR3: CASSNVPSQEKLFF. As DNA, the CDR3 is TGTGCCAGCAGTAATGTCCCGTCGCAGGAAAAACTGTTTTTT.

This sequence joins TRBV21-1 and TRBJ1-2; the DNA was not compared with TRBD1, the D call given in the table. TRBV21-1 is a pseudogene locus. This CDR3 has 17 amino acids. The CDR3 DNA sequence: TGTGCCAGCAGCACCATAGTCCGGGACAGGGAACCCTATGGCTACACCTTC. This codes for CASSTIVRDREPYGYTF.

This chain uses TRBV29-1 with TRBJ1-5, with TRBD1 as a possible D gene (6 bases). CDR3 length: 13 residues. CDR1 and CDR2 from the germline V gene are SQVTM and ANQGSEA. With 1 base removed from V and 9 bases from J, the gap between germline ends came to 13 bases. The CDR3 coding sequence is TGCAGCGTTGAAGTTGACAGGTATTCGCCCCAGCATTTT. It translates to CSVEVDRYSPQHF.

This clone was seen once. The J gene is TRBJ2-3, the V gene TRBV7-3, with 7 bases fitting TRBD2. J gave up 0 bases and V 6 bases, and 12 bases lay outside the gene matches. CDR1 is SGHTA, CDR2 FQGTGA, per germline. The CDR3 has 17 amino acids. Here the CDR3 DNA reads TGTGCCAGCAGGGCGGGAGACAGCCAAGTGAGCACAGATACGCAGTATTTT. Protein product: CASRAGDSQVSTDTQYF.

The genes are TRBV19 and TRBJ2-5; D gene ambiguous. From germline, CDR1 is LNHDA and CDR2 SQIVND (reference sequence). V lost 1 base to trimming and J lost 3 bases, with 12 bases between them. The CDR3 is 15 amino acids. CDR3 protein: CASSIGGFGKETQYF. The CDR3 DNA sequence: TGTGCCAGTAGTATAGGCGGTTTCGGAAAAGAGACCCAGTACTTC.

This clone appeared a single time. The V call is TRBV19, the J call TRBJ1-2, with TRBD1 as a possible D gene (6 bases). The ends were cut back, 8 bases at V and 4 bases at J, with 14 bases in the middle. There are 13 residues in the CDR3. Germline V CDR1 and CDR2: LNHDA, SQIVND (reference sequence). CDR3 in amino acids: CASGAGELYGYTF. For the CDR3, the DNA is TGTGCCAGTGGGGCAGGGGAGCTCTATGGCTACACCTTC.